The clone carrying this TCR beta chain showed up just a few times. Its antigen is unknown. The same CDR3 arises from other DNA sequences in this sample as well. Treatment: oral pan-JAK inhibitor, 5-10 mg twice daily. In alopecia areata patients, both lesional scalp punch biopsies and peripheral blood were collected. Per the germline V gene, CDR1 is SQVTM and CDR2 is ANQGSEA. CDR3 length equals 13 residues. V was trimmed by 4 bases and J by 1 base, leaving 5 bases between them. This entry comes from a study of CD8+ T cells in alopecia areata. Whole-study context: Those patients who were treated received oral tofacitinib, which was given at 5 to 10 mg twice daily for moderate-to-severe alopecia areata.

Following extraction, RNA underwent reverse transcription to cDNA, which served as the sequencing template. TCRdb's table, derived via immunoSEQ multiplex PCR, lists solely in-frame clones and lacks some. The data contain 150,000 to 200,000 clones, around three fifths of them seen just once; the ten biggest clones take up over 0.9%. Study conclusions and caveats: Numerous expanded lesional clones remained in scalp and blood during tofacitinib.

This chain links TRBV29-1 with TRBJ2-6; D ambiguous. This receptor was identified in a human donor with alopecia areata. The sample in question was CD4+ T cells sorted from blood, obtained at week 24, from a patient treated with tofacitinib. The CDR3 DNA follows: TGCAGCGTTGCGAGTTCTGGGGCCAACGTCCTGACTTTC. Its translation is CSVASSGANVLTF.